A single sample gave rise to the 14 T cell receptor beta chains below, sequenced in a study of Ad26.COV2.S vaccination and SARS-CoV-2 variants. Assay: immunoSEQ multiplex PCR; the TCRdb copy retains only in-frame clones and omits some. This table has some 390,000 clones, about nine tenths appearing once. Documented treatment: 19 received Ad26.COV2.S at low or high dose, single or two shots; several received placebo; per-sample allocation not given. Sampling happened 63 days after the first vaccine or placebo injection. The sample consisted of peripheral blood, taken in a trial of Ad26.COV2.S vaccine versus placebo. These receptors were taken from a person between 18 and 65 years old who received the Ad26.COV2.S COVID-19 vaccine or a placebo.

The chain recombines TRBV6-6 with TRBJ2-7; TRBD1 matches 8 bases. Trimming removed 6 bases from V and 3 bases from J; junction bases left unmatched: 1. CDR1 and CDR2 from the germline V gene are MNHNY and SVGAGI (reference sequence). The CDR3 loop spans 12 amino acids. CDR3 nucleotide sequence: TGTGCCAGCAGGGACAGGGTCTACGAGCAGTACTTC. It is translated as CASRDRVYEQYF.

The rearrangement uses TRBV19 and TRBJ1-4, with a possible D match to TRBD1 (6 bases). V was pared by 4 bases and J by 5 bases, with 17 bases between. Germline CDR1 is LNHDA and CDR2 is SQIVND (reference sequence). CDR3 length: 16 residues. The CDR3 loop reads CASSSPGAGRNEKLFF. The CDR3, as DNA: TGTGCCAGTAGTAGTCCAGGGGCAGGGAGAAATGAAAAACTGTTTTTT.

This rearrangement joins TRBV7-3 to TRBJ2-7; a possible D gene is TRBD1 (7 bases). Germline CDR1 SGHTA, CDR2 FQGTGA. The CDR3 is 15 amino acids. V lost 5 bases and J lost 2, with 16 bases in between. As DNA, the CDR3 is TGTGCCAGCAGCCTCGCCGGCGGGACAGCCTACGAGCAGTACTTC. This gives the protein CASSLAGGTAYEQYF.

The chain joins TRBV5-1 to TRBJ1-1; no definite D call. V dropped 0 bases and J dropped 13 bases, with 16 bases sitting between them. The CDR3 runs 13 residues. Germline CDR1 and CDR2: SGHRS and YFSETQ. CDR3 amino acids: CASSLDLPNRGFF. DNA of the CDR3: TGCGCCAGCAGCTTGGATCTCCCCAACCGAGGTTTCTTT.

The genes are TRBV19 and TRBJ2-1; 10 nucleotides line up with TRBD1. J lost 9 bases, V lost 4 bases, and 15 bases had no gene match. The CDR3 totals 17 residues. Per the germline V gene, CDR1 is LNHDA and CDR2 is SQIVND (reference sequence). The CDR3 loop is CASSTPGQGKVYGEQFF. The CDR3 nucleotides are TGTGCCAGTAGTACCCCGGGACAGGGGAAGGTTTACGGTGAGCAGTTCTTC.

As DNA, the CDR3 is TGCGCCAGCAGTCACAATCGGCGGGTGGACAATGAGCAGTTCTTC. Protein product: CASSHNRRVDNEQFF. The chain is built from TRBV23-1 and TRBJ2-1; D possibly corresponds to TRBD2 (5 bases). TRBV23-1 is given ORF status, its function remaining uncertain. Trimming shortened V by 3 bases and J by 5 bases, and 14 bases separated the two germline ends. The CDR3 contains 15 residues.

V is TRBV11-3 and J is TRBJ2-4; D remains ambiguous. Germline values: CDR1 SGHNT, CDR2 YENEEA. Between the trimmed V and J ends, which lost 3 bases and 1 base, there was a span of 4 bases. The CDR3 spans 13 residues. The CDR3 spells CASSLMAKNIQYF. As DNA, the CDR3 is TGTGCCAGCAGCTTGATGGCCAAAAACATTCAGTACTTC.

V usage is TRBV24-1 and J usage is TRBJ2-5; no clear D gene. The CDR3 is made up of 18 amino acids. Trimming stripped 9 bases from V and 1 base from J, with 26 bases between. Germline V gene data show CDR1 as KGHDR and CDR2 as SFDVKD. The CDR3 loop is CATALIKVGSTPQETQYF. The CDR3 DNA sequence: TGTGCCACCGCTCTGATTAAGGTAGGCAGTACCCCCCAAGAGACCCAGTACTTC.

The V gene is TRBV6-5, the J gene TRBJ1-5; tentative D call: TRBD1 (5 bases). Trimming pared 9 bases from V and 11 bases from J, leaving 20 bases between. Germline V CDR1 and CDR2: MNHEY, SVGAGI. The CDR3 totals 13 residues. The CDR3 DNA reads TGTGCCAGTGCCGGGACGGCGGAGAGAGCCCAGCATTTT. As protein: CASAGTAERAQHF.

CDR3 sequence (DNA): TGTGCCAGTAGTATAGGGAATCCTTCACCCCTCCACTTT. Amino acids: CASSIGNPSPLHF. This rearrangement joins TRBV19 to TRBJ1-6; D not certain. Between the trimmed V and J ends, which lost 1 base and 9 bases, there was a span of 7 bases. Germline CDR1 and CDR2: LNHDA and SQIVND (reference sequence). The CDR3 loop spans 13 amino acids.

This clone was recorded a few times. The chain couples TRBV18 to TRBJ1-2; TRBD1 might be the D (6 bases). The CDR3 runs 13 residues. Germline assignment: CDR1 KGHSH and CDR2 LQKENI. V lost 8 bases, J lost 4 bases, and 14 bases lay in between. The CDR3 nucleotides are TGTGCCAGCCGGCCGGACAGCTTCTATGGCTACACCTTC. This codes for CASRPDSFYGYTF.

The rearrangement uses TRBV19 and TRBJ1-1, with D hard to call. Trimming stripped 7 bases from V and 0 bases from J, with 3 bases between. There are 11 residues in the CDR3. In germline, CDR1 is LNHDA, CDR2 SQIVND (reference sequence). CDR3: CASMVNTEAFF. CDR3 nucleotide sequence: TGTGCCAGTATGGTGAACACTGAAGCTTTCTTT.

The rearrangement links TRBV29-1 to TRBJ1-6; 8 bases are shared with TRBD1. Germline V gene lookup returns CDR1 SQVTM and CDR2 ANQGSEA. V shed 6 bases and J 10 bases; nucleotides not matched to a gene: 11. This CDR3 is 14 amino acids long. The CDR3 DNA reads TGCAGCGTGACTATCCTGGACAGGGACTCACCCCTCCACTTT. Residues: CSVTILDRDSPLHF.

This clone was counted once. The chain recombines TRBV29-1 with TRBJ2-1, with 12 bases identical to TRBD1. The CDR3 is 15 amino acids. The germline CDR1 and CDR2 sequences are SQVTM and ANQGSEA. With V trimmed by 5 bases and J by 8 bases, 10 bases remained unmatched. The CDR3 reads CSVWTPGQGAYEQFF. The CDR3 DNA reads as TGCAGCGTTTGGACACCGGGACAGGGGGCCTATGAGCAGTTCTTC.